These T cell receptor beta chains were read from a single sample in a study of OX40 agonist ivuxolimab in advanced cancers. Data came from immunoSEQ multiplex PCR; TCRdb stores just in-frame clones and leaves some out. The sample consists of approximately 64,000 clones, approximately 80% of them appearing once. The source material was CD4+ or CD8+ T cells sorted from blood, sampled in a trial of the OX40 agonist ivuxolimab. The receptors derive from an adult with an advanced solid tumor such as melanoma, head and neck, liver or kidney cancer. Both conserved end residues are part of each CDR3. D genes are given only for firm matches. Some rows mark clone size as missing; the rest say once, few, many or name a class of expanded clone.

clone size,J gene,D gene,V gene,CDR3 protein,CDR3 DNA
.,TRBJ2-2,.,TRBV4-2,CASSQDSIDTGELFF,TGTGCCAGCAGCCAAGATTCCATAGACACCGGGGAGCTGTTTTTT
medium-sized,TRBJ1-1,.,TRBV2,CASSPGGPNAEAFF,TGTGCCAGCAGTCCTGGGGGCCCGAACGCTGAAGCTTTCTTT
few,TRBJ2-7,TRBD1,TRBV27,CANTTGGLPYEQYF,TGTGCCAACACCACAGGGGGGCTCCCCTACGAGCAGTACTTC
.,TRBJ2-1,TRBD2,TRBV27,CASSLRPVLAGRNEQFF,TGTGCCAGCAGTTTACGCCCAGTCCTAGCGGGGAGGAATGAGCAGTTCTTC
.,TRBJ1-2,.,TRBV2,CASNSEAYGYTF,TGTGCCAGCAATTCGGAGGCCTATGGCTACACCTTC
.,TRBJ1-6,TRBD1,TRBV19,CATSGTAINSPLHF,TGTGCCACCAGCGGGACAGCCATTAATTCACCCCTCCACTTT
.,TRBJ2-1,.,TRBV11-2,CASSSRQGRDTMRQFF,TGTGCCAGCAGCTCCAGGCAGGGTAGGGATACAATGAGGCAGTTCTTC
.,TRBJ1-5,.,TRBV6-1,CASTRGNVNQPQHF,TGTGCCAGCACTAGGGGGAACGTCAATCAGCCCCAGCATTTT
.,TRBJ2-1,.,TRBV19,CASSRDTLNEQFF,TGTGCCAGTAGTAGGGACACACTCAATGAGCAGTTCTTC
.,TRBJ2-3,TRBD2,TRBV5-4,CASSLATRLAGVDTQYF,TGTGCCAGCAGCTTGGCCACGAGACTAGCGGGAGTAGATACGCAGTATTTT
.,TRBJ2-7,TRBD1,TRBV4-2,CASSLPHTDRDHEQYF,TGTGCCAGCAGCTTACCACACACAGACAGGGACCACGAGCAGTACTTC
.,TRBJ2-5,TRBD2,TRBV11-2,CASSLASGGNLETQYF,TGTGCCAGCAGTCTGGCTAGCGGGGGGAATTTGGAGACCCAGTACTTC
.,TRBJ2-6,.,TRBV15,CATSGIGPFSGANVLTF,TGTGCCACCAGCGGAATCGGGCCCTTCTCTGGGGCCAACGTCCTGACTTTC
.,TRBJ1-1,TRBD1,TRBV10-2,CASSERTGGVAEAFF,TGCGCCAGCAGTGAACGGACAGGGGGTGTAGCTGAAGCTTTCTTT
.,TRBJ2-7,.,TRBV5-1,CASSLALALPEQYF,TGCGCCAGCAGCTTGGCCTTAGCGTTACCCGAGCAGTACTTC
once,TRBJ2-1,.,TRBV5-1,CASSLVAGPGQEQFF,TGCGCCAGCAGCTTGGTCGCGGGCCCCGGTCAGGAGCAGTTCTTC
.,TRBJ2-1,.,TRBV10-1,CATRPDLMNNEQFF,TGCGCCACCCGACCTGATTTGATGAACAATGAGCAGTTCTTC
.,TRBJ1-1,.,TRBV5-1,CASSLVPGMGTEAFF,TGCGCCAGCAGCTTGGTACCAGGGATGGGCACTGAAGCTTTCTTT
.,TRBJ2-2,.,TRBV7-3,CASSSGLKSGELFF,TGTGCCAGCAGCTCGGGGTTGAAATCCGGGGAGCTGTTTTTT
once,TRBJ1-3,.,TRBV19,CASRRPGGSGNTIYF,TGTGCCAGTAGACGACCCGGGGGCTCTGGAAACACCATATATTTT
.,TRBJ1-2,.,TRBV27,CASTSLLRGAIGYTF,TGTGCCAGCACATCCCTTTTGAGGGGGGCCATTGGCTACACCTTC
.,TRBJ2-7,TRBD1,TRBV5-1,CASSLSTGGEQYF,TGCGCCAGCAGCTTGTCGACAGGGGGCGAGCAGTACTTT
once,TRBJ2-7,.,TRBV5-1,CASSLASQVGEQYF,TGCGCCAGCAGCTTGGCCAGTCAGGTTGGCGAGCAGTACTTC
few,TRBJ2-1,.,TRBV6-6,CASSPNTGTSYNEQFF,TGTGCCAGCAGCCCCAATACAGGGACCTCCTACAATGAGCAGTTCTTC
.,TRBJ2-7,.,TRBV10-3,CAIMEAGAFYEQYF,TGTGCCATCATGGAGGCAGGAGCATTCTACGAGCAGTACTTC